Many counts were recorded for the clone carrying this TCR beta chain. Its antigen is unidentified. These data belong to a study of T cell clonality in common variable immunodeficiency. Findings of the study overall: Compared with healthy controls, CVID subjects showed increased TCRbeta clonality, mostly in about a third. Common variable immunodeficiency TCR beta sequences reportedly had fewer deletions and N-nucleotide insertions. Shared TCRbeta clones were fewer between CVID subjects than controls.

Sequencing input was equivalent genomic DNA from CVID and controls. Generated by immunoSEQ multiplex PCR, the TCRdb table keeps only in-frame clones and is missing some. The sample shows around 45,000 clones, none of them appearing just once. The sample comprised peripheral blood mononuclear cells. This sequence was found in a person aged 18 to 75 in good health.

Here the CDR3 reads CASSINYEQYF. CDR3 DNA, as far as it was read: TGTGCCAGCAGCATTAACTACGAG. The chain combines TRBV5-5 with TRBJ2-7, with D uncertain. The CDR3 end lies 3 residues beyond the end of the read and is filled in from the germline J gene. Trimming stripped 4 bases from V and 3 bases from J, with 5 bases between. This CDR3 contains 11 residues. Germline assignment: CDR1 SGHKS and CDR2 YYEKEE (reference sequence).